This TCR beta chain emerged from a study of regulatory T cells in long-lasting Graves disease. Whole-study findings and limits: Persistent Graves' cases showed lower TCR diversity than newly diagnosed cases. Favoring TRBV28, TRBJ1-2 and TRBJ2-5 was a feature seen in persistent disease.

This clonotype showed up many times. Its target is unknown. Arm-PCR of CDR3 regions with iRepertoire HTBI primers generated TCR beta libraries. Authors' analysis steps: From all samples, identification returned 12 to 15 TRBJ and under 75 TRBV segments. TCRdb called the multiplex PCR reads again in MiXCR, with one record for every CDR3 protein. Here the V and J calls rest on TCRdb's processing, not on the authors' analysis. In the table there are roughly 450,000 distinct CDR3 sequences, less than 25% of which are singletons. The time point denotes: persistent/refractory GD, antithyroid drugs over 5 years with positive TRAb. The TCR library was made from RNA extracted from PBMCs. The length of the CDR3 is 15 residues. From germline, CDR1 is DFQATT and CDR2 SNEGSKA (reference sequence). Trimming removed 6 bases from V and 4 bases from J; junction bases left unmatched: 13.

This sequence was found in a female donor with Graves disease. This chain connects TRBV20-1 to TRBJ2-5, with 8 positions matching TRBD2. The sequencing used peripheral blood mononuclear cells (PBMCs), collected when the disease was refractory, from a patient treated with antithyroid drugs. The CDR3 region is CSALRVDGGAETQYF. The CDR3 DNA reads TGCAGTGCCCTCCGGGTGGACGGGGGGGCAGAGACCCAGTACTTC.